This T cell receptor (beta chain) originates from a study of T cells in Graves' hyperthyroidism and ophthalmopathy (dated by TCRdb to between 2017 and 2020). Background on the whole study: Peripheral blood samples were taken at the time of initial diagnosis, prior to any treatment. The paper describes TCR Vbeta CDR3 sequencing of 140 or so peripheral blood samples, made up of 40 to 45 ophthalmopathy patients, more than 70 hyperthyroidism patients and 17 progressor patients. To identify TCR V-J signatures that set the groups apart, the researchers used a discovery cohort of 100 or so patients, made up of some 41 with Graves' ophthalmopathy and about 59 with stable Graves' hyperthyroidism. The roughly 99 discovery patients were divided at random into training and test sets in a 7:3 ratio. After blood sampling, hyperthyroidism patients were treated with methimazole at a starting dose of 30 mg daily, and ophthalmopathy patients were treated with high-dose intravenous methylprednisolone. Prospective prediction of ophthalmopathy was tested in an independent validation cohort consisting of about 20 hyperthyroidism patients and about 17 patients who later progressed to ophthalmopathy. In addition, the study compared T-cell repertoires in thyroid tissue and in blood from six Graves' hyperthyroidism patients.

The TCR beta CDR3 regions were amplified from RNA transcripts. A first-round RT-PCR of the TCR CDR3 used the HTBI primer set with the Qiagen OneStep RT-PCR kit. The libraries were constructed in a second round of multiplex PCR and then size-selected and purified. The libraries were sequenced on an Illumina HiSeq2000 using paired-end 100 bp reads. From the authors' description of their analysis: Raw data were processed with SOAPnuke, discarding reads with adapters, uncalled bases, mean Phred below 15, or no exact constant-primer or identifier match. COPE v1.2.5 was used to merge the high-quality paired reads, and each unique nucleotide sequence was defined as a clonotype. MiTCR v1.1 was used to align the clonotypes against IMGT TRBV, TRBD and TRBJ reference segments. The analysis was restricted to V-J combinations with a frequency above 0.0001, which together covered roughly 99% of the repertoires. A TCS score was defined as the ratio between F50 (clonal expansion) and ExV (chaos), using BLOSUM62-based TCRdist between CDR3 peptides within each V-J. Welch's t-statistics and random forest reduced several hundred V-J features to 10 to 15, which were used in a naive Bayes classifier (R e1071). Clones were called with MiXCR by TCRdb after fastp trimmed the public reads at Q25, and only in-frame beta chains were retained. Identical CDR3 protein sequences are pooled into one entry, listed with their most common genes and DNA. V and J calls and clone size were set by TCRdb, not the authors. This sample has under 250,000 distinct CDR3 sequences in its table, and around 26% of those were observed once. Of the sample, roughly 32% falls within the top ten clones.

This clonotype was detected a few times. Its antigen specificity is not known. This may be a read error, as it is one base from a much larger clone. The CDR3 measures 14 amino acids from cysteine to phenylalanine. Only CDR3 DNA is held: 42 bases, read in frame from base 1. In the germline V gene (reference sequence), CDR1 corresponds to SEHNR and CDR2 to FQNEAQ. Moderately to severely active disease, a Clinical Activity Score of at least 3, a NOSPECS grade of at least 4, and a duration under 3 months were present in ophthalmopathy patients. Patients with uncontrolled infections, other autoimmune diseases, pregnancy or lactation were excluded. Diagnoses were established on the basis of clinical symptoms, serum thyroxine and TRAb, thyroid ultrasound, and orbital computed tomography. PBMCs were separated from 10 ml of fresh peripheral blood using Ficoll-Paque density gradient centrifugation. Total RNA was extracted with Trizol reagent, and quality was checked on an Agilent 2100 Bioanalyzer.

The paper's findings and limits, for the study overall: A 13 V-J signature model separated ophthalmopathy from stable hyperthyroidism, with 87.88% sensitivity and roughly 81% specificity in cross-validation and 80%/75% in testing. No statistical method was used to fix the sample size in advance, and group allocation was not hidden from the investigators. Blood samples also contained most of the expanded thyroid clonotypes (frequency above 0.001), which suggests that blood repertoires may reflect thyroid immune responses. In validation, the model predicted progression to ophthalmopathy a median of approximately 6.6 months before onset, with roughly 70% sensitivity and about 75% specificity.

This TCR derives from a woman aged 40 to 50 with Graves' ophthalmopathy. Specimen: blood. Recombination connected TRBV7-9 to TRBJ2-7; the D region possibly corresponds to TRBD2 (5 bases align). The CDR3 protein is CVSSFASISYEQYF. In nucleotides, the sequence is TGTGTCAGCAGCTTCGCTAGCATCAGCTACGAGCAGTACTTC.